The entry below gives a single T cell receptor beta chain sequence along with its context. TCRdb's copy holds only in-frame clones and misses some; the assay was immunoSEQ multiplex PCR. The data hold more than 150,000 clones, with about 83% observed a single time. This specimen belongs to a study of Ad26.COV2.S vaccination and SARS-CoV-2 variants. V lost 4 bases to trimming and J lost 0 bases, with 14 bases between them. The CDR3 consists of 16 residues. Germline assignment: CDR1 SGHNT and CDR2 YYREEE (reference sequence). The V call is TRBV5-4, the J call TRBJ2-1; the D gene is possibly TRBD2 (5 bases). The sample in question was peripheral blood, obtained after recovery from COVID-19. This clonotype was sampled from a human donor who had recovered from COVID-19. The CDR3 region has the DNA TGTGCCAGCAGCCTACCCTTTGCGGGCTCCTACAATGAGCAGTTCTTC. The encoded protein is CASSLPFAGSYNEQFF.